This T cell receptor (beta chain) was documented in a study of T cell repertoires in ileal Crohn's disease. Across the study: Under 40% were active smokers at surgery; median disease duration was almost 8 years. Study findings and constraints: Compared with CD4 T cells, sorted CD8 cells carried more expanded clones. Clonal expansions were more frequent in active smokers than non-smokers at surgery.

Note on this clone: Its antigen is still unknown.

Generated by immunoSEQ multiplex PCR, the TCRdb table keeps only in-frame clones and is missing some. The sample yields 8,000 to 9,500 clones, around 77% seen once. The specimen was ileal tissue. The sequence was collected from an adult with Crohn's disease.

CDR3: CASSFKAVNTEAFF. DNA for the CDR3: TGTGCCAGCAGCTTTAAGGCGGTGAACACTGAAGCTTTCTTT. The rearrangement joins TRBV7-8 to TRBJ1-1; D gene ambiguous. V shed 3 bases and J shed 0 bases, with 8 bases lying between them. The germline V gene has CDR1 SGHVS and CDR2 FQNEAQ. The CDR3 consists of 14 residues.